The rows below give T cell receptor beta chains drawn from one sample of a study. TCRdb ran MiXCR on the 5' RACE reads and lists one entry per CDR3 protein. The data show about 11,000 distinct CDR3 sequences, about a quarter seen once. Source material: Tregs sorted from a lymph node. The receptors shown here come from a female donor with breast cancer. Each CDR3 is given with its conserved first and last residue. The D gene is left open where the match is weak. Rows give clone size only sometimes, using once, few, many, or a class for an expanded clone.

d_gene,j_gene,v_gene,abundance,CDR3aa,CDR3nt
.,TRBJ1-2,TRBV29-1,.,CCVLTPERGYTF,TGCTGCGTATTGACCCCGGAGCGTGGCTACACCTTC
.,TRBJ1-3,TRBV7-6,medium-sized,CASSSQGSSGNTIYF,TGTGCCAGCAGCTCTCAGGGGAGCTCTGGAAACACCATATATTTT
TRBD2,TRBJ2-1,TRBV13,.,CASSHPPGLAAYNEQFF,TGTGCCAGCAGTCATCCTCCGGGACTAGCGGCATACAATGAGCAGTTCTTC
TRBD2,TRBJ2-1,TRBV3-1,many,CASSLVAGVSYNEQFF,TGTGCCAGCAGCCTCGTAGCGGGGGTTTCCTACAATGAGCAGTTCTTC
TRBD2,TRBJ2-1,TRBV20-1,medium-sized,CSARGRGLAESSYNEQFF,TGCAGTGCTAGAGGAAGGGGACTAGCGGAAAGCTCCTACAATGAGCAGTTCTTC
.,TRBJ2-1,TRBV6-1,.,CASSERLAYNEQFF,TGTGCCAGCAGTGAACGACTAGCCTACAATGAGCAGTTCTTC
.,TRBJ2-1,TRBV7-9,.,CASSPRGGTNEQFF,TGTGCCAGCAGCCCCAGGGGGGGGACTAATGAGCAGTTCTTC
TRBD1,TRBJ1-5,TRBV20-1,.,CSASRDRDGSQPQHF,TGCAGTGCTAGTCGGGACAGGGATGGCAGTCAGCCCCAGCATTTT
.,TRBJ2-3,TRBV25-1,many,CASSDGPRGTDTQYF,TGTGCCAGCAGTGACGGGCCCAGGGGCACAGATACGCAGTATTTT
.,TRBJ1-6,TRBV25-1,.,CASSELRSNPPLHF,TGTGCCAGCAGTGAATTGCGCAGTAATCCACCCCTCCACTTT
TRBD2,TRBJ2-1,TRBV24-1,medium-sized,CATSDGAGTSAYNEQFF,TGTGCCACCAGTGATGGGGCCGGGACTAGCGCGTACAATGAGCAGTTCTTC
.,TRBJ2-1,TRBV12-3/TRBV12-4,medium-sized,CASSPPRAHSYNEQFF,TGTGCCAGCAGTCCCCCCCGGGCCCACTCCTACAATGAGCAGTTCTTC
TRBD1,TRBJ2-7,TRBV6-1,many,CASIRTGLVYEQYF,TGTGCCAGCATCCGGACAGGTTTAGTATACGAGCAGTACTTC
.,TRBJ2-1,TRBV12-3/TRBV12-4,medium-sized,CASSLVGGTNEQFF,TGTGCCAGCAGTTTAGTCGGGGGAACGAATGAGCAGTTCTTC
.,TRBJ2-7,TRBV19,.,CASSIGSYEQYF,TGTGCCAGTAGTATAGGCTCCTACGAGCAGTACTTC
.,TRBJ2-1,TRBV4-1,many,CASSPLFERRNEQFF,TGCGCCAGCAGCCCTTTATTTGAGAGGAGGAATGAGCAGTTCTTC
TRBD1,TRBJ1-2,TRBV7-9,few,CASSLQGVEGYGYTF,TGTGCCAGCAGCTTACAGGGGGTAGAAGGCTATGGCTACACCTTC
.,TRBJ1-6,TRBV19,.,CATAGRSNSLHF,TGTGCAACCGCGGGAAGGAGTAATTCCCTCCACTTT
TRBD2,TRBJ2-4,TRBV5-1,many,CASSLVASGTPGNIQYF,TGCGCCAGCAGCTTGGTTGCTAGCGGGACCCCCGGAAACATTCAGTACTTC
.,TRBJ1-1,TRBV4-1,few,CASSSPTLNTEAFF,TGCGCCAGCAGCTCACCCACCCTGAACACTGAAGCTTTCTTT
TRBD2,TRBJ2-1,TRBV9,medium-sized,CASSVASGTQGEQFF,TGTGCCAGCAGCGTAGCGAGCGGGACGCAGGGTGAGCAGTTCTTC
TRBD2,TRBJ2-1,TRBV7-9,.,CAGSPPTSGSPWGNEQFF,TGTGCCGGCAGCCCCCCGACTAGCGGGAGTCCATGGGGTAATGAACAGTTCTTC
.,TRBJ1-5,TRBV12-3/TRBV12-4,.,CASSLAPAGPQHF,TGTGCCAGCAGTTTAGCCCCGGCAGGGCCCCAGCATTTT
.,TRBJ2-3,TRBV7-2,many,CASSLSLVLDTQYF,TGTGCCAGCAGCTTATCTCTGGTTTTAGATACGCAGTATTTT
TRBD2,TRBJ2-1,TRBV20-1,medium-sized,CSARPSGRDEQFF,TGCAGTGCTAGACCTAGCGGGAGGGATGAGCAGTTCTTC
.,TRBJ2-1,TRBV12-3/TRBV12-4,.,CASSPPRAHSYSEQFF,TGCGCCAGCAGTCCCCCCCGGGCCCACTCCTACAGTGAGCAGTTCTTC
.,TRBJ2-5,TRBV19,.,CASSIWARGDNLETQYF,TGTGCCAGTAGTATTTGGGCTCGGGGTGATAACTTGGAGACCCAGTACTTC
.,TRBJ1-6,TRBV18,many,CASSPPGSNSPLHF,TGTGCCAGCTCACCACCCGGCAGTAATTCACCCCTCCACTTT
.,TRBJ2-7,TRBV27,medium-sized,CASSYAKGHEQYF,TGTGCCAGCAGTTACGCCAAGGGGCACGAGCAGTACTTC
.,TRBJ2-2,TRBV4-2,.,CASGQRGELFF,TGTGCCAGCGGCCAGCGCGGAGAGCTGTTTTTT
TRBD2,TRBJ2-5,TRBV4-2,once,CASSQRSGEEARYF,TGTGCCAGCAGCCAGAGAAGCGGGGAAGAGGCCCGGTACTTC
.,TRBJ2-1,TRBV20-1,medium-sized,CSATGYNMNEQFF,TGCAGTGCTACAGGGTACAATATGAATGAGCAGTTCTTC
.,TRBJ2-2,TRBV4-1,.,CASSHMGNTGELFF,TGCGCCAGCAGCCACATGGGGAACACCGGGGAGCTGTTTTTT
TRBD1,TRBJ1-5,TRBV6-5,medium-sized,CASSQDREGQPQHF,TGTGCCAGCAGCCAGGACAGGGAAGGCCAGCCCCAGCATTTT
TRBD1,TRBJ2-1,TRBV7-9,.,CASSLGDRRNNEQFF,TGTGCCAGCAGCTTAGGGGACAGAAGGAACAATGAGCAGTTCTTC
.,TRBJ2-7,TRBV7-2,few,CASSLDPGRSYEQYF,TGTGCCAGCAGCTTAGACCCGGGCAGGTCCTACGAGCAGTACTTC
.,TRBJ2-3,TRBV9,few,CASSADNTDTQYF,TGTGCCAGCAGCGCAGACAACACAGATACGCAGTATTTT
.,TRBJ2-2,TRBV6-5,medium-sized,CASSYGINTGELFF,TGTGCCAGCAGTTACGGGATAAACACCGGGGAGCTGTTTTTT
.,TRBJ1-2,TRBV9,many,CASSDDPGRNYGYTF,TGTGCCAGCAGCGACGACCCGGGACGGAACTATGGCTACACCTTC
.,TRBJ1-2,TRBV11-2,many,CASSLGGEYGYTF,TGTGCCAGCAGCTTAGGAGGGGAGTATGGCTACACCTTC
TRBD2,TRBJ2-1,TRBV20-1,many,CSAVLAGGPGEQFF,TGCAGTGCTGTCCTAGCGGGAGGGCCGGGTGAGCAGTTCTTC
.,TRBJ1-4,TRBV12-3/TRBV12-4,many,CASSFHANEKLFF,TGTGCCAGCAGTTTTCATGCTAATGAAAAACTGTTTTTT
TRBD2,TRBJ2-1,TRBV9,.,CASGVASGTQGEQFF,TGTGCCAGCGGCGTAGCAAGCGGGACGCAGGGTGAGCAGTTCTTC
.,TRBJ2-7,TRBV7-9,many,CASSSLTSSSYEQYF,TGTGCCAGCAGCTCCTTGACTAGTTCCTCCTACGAGCAGTACTTC
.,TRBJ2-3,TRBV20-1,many,CSAIDGLGTDTQYF,TGCAGTGCTATTGATGGGTTGGGCACAGATACGCAGTATTTT
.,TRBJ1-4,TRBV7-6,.,CASSLSAGGQEKLFF,TGTGCCAGCAGCTTGTCGGCGGGGGGCCAGGAAAAACTGTTTTTT
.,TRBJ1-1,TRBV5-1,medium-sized,CASSLAKGYTEAFF,TGCGCCAGCAGCTTGGCCAAGGGTTACACTGAAGCTTTCTTT
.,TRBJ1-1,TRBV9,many,CASSVGSGRNTEAFF,TGTGCCAGCAGCGTAGGATCGGGAAGGAACACTGAAGCTTTCTTT
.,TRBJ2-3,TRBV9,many,CASSDRGYSTDTQYF,TGTGCCAGCAGCGACCGGGGGTATAGCACAGATACGCAGTATTTT
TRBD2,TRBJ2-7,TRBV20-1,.,CSAPSGRAYEQYF,TGCAGTGCTCCCAGCGGGAGGGCATACGAGCAGTACTTC
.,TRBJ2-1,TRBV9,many,CASSENSASYNEQFF,TGTGCCAGCAGCGAAAATAGCGCCTCCTACAATGAGCAGTTCTTC